The sequence of this T cell receptor (beta chain) was determined in a study of T cell repertoires in cytomegalovirus infection. Across the study: The public TCR beta signatures pointed to both CMV infection and matching HLA type.

Findings and caveats of the study: People with CMV and the relevant HLA were identified by cumulative public TCR beta family frequency.

A few counts support this clonotype. The antigen is undetermined. TCRdb analysed the reads with MiXCR anew, one entry per CDR3 protein. The table records about 830,000 distinct CDR3 sequences, roughly 33% of them present only once. Sequenced here: cultured CD8+ T cells from PBMCs, sampled from culture after CMV antigen stimulation. The sequence was obtained from a human donor in good health (CMV status not recorded). Some clones in this sample may be carry-over from other donors' samples.

The CDR3 DNA is TGCAGCGTTGAAGATGAGGGGACAGGCCCTGGCGGAGATACGCAGTATTTT. Translated, it gives CSVEDEGTGPGGDTQYF. The chain recombines TRBV29-1 with TRBJ2-3, with 8 bases identical to TRBD1. Per the germline V gene, CDR1 is SQVTM and CDR2 is ANQGSEA. J gave up 5 bases and V 0 bases, and 13 bases lay outside the gene matches. The CDR3 extends over 17 amino acids.